This TCR beta chain stems from a study of cytomegalovirus exposure and HLA in healthy donors (dated by TCRdb to the late 2010s). With respect to the entire study: According to a later analysis, one platform produced both the roughly 120 validation repertoires and the approximately 670 repertoires of the first cohort. To predict cytomegalovirus infection status, the study combined high-throughput TCR immunosequencing, statistical association of individual TCRs with disease status, and machine learning. The study aimed to test whether signatures of past pathogen exposure could be identified by cataloging public T cell receptors. Besides the first cohort of under 700 subjects, a separate validation cohort made up of some 110 different subjects was used.

The donors were included in the validation cohort of roughly 130 subjects, a group kept apart from the roughly 700-subject first cohort. In regard to this clone: Its antigen is unknown. The input lacks base qualities; no much larger clone sits a single base away.

Cut back by 1 base and 2 bases, the V and J ends lie 20 bases apart. The CDR3 spans 18 residues, from the cysteine through the phenylalanine. Only the CDR3 region is kept as DNA, spanning 54 bases read in frame from base 1. Taken from the germline V gene, the CDR1 and CDR2 loops are SGHTA and FQGNSA. The paper as a whole reports these results and caveats: The study listed 150 to 200 TCR beta chains as associated with cytomegalovirus. Subsequent analysis determined that TCRs grouped into clusters in the first cohort also showed a tendency toward co-occurrence across the 120 validation repertoires, and 94% of cluster scores exceeded 0. In vitro tests confirmed that a few of the cytomegalovirus-associated TCR beta chains recognize cytomegalovirus antigens. While some public TCRs were present in many individuals, most TCR sequences turned up only very rarely across donors. In both the original and validation cohorts, the classifier was reported to diagnose cytomegalovirus status with high specificity and sensitivity. The authors suggested that the approach could potentially be extended to other disease states and immunological phenotypes. The validation cohort had no HLA typing available for a later analysis, so co-occurrence within that cohort was assessed over all 120 or so repertoires.

Libraries were prepared through the immunoSEQ multiplex PCR assay. As for how the authors treated the data: A statistical classification framework was developed to diagnose cytomegalovirus status using the catalog of TCR beta chain sequences. TCRdb took this table from immuneACCESS and kept in-frame rearrangements with V and J called. Such tables lack part of the clones; where checked against another copy, unresolved V genes explain under half of the gap, and the rest is unexplained. V and J calls and clone size are as listed in that table; D and trimming were resolved from the DNA. The sample yields about 120,000 clones; around 90% were counted once. Clones ranked in the top ten supply more than 1.5% of the sample.

The sample comprised PBMCs. This receptor was taken from a young woman in good health and CMV-seronegative. The V and J genes are TRBV7-2 and TRBJ1-2; TRBD1 might be the D gene, on 5 matching bases. The CDR3 protein sequence reads: CASSLVGGTRFFNYGYTF. The DNA reads TGTGCCAGCAGCTTAGTCGGCGGGACGAGGTTTTTCAACTATGGCTACACCTTC.